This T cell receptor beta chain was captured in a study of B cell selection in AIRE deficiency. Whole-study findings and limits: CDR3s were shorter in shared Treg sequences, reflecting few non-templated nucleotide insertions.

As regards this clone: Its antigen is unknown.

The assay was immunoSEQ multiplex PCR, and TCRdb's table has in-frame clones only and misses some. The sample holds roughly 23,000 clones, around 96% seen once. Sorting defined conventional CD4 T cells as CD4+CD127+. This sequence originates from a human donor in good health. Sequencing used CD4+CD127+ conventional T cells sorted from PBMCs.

CDR3 residues: CASSREGSSYEQYF. For the CDR3, the DNA is TGTGCCAGCAGCAGGGAGGGGAGCTCCTACGAGCAGTACTTC. The V call is TRBV9, the J call TRBJ2-7, with 7 bases matching TRBD2. V lost 4 bases and J lost 0; bases outside the gene matches: 4. The CDR3 covers 14 residues. CDR1 SGDLS and CDR2 YYNGEE come from the germline V gene.